This passage covers 22 T cell receptor beta chains from one sample sequenced in a study of blood T cell repertoires in COVID-19. Generated by immunoSEQ multiplex PCR, the TCRdb table keeps only in-frame clones and is missing some. The sample carries some 370,000 clones, more than 70% recorded once. Sequencing was done on a sample of peripheral blood. The receptor source for this set is a woman in her 30s with COVID-19, enrolled during active disease.

J is TRBJ2-1 and V is TRBV5-1; 8 nucleotides line up with TRBD2. Germline CDR1 reads SGHRS; CDR2 reads YFSETQ. The junction had 11 bases not matched to a gene; V was cut back by 0 bases and J by 6 bases. This CDR3 has 17 residues. The chain's CDR3 is CASSLAGGLGSGNEQFF. CDR3 nucleotides: TGCGCCAGCAGCTTGGCGGGGGGACTAGGGAGTGGCAATGAGCAGTTCTTC.

The rearrangement links TRBV2 to TRBJ1-2; 7 bases are shared with TRBD1. The CDR3 length is 13 residues. Germline V gene lookup returns CDR1 SNHLY and CDR2 FYNNEI. DNA for the CDR3: TGTGACCCCAAAAAAAGGGGGCATGGGGGCTACACCTTC. Its protein product is CDPKKRGHGGYTF.

This clone was seen only once. The chain combines TRBV19 with TRBJ1-3; unclear D gene. The CDR3 is made up of 14 amino acids. The germline V gene encodes CDR1 LNHDA and CDR2 SQIVND (reference sequence). V was cut by 4 bases and J by 3 bases, with 10 bases left in between. CDR3 in amino acids: CASSTAQYGNTIYF. CDR3 nucleotides: TGTGCCAGTAGTACAGCACAGTATGGAAACACCATATATTTT.

The chain joins TRBV3-1 (or the pseudogene TRBV3-2) to TRBJ2-1, with 11 positions matching TRBD2. The CDR3 is made up of 16 amino acids. Germline CDR1 and CDR2: LGHDT and YNNKEL (reference sequence). The J segment lost 9 bases and the V segment lost 5 bases, leaving 12 bases of the junction unmatched. This CDR3 reads CASSTGLADWVGEQFF. The CDR3 DNA follows: TGTGCCAGCAGCACGGGACTAGCGGACTGGGTGGGTGAGCAGTTCTTC.

V is TRBV4-3 and J is TRBJ1-6; D is unresolved. V dropped 0 bases and J dropped 2 bases, with 14 bases sitting between them. The CDR3 is 18 residues long. Germline loops: CDR1 LGHNA, CDR2 YSLEER. CDR3 sequence (DNA): TGCGCCAGCAGCCAAGATGGTGGCACCAGGACCTATAATTCACCCCTCCACTTT. Amino acids: CASSQDGGTRTYNSPLHF.

The count of this clone is one. The gene calls are TRBV11-2 and TRBJ2-6; 9 bases are shared with TRBD1. The junction had 6 bases not matched to a gene; V was cut back by 0 bases and J by 0 bases. The CDR3 covers 19 residues. Per germline, CDR1 SGHAT and CDR2 FQNNGV. CDR3 region: CASSLDWGQGPSGANVLTF. The CDR3 nucleotides are TGTGCCAGCAGCTTAGATTGGGGACAGGGTCCCTCTGGGGCCAACGTCCTGACTTTC. Supplemented by reference TRBV11-2 and TRBJ2-6, the full variable domain reads EAGVAQSPRYKIIEKRQSVAFWCNPISGHATLYWYQQILGQGPKLLIQFQNNGVVDDSQLPKDRFSAERLKGVDSTLKIQPAKLEDSAVYLCASSLDWGQGPSGANVLTFGAGSRLTVL.

J is TRBJ2-3 and V is TRBV24-1; D may be TRBD2 (6 bases). Germline CDR1 KGHDR, CDR2 SFDVKD. Deletions cut 0 bases from V and 3 bases from J, with 12 bases between. This CDR3 has 16 amino acids. The DNA of the CDR3 is TGTGCCACCAGTGATTTGCGGCGGGGCAATACAGATACGCAGTATTTT. Its translation is CATSDLRRGNTDTQYF.

CDR3 nucleotide sequence: TGTGCCAGCAGTTTCGGAGGGGGCTCTCGGGAGCAGTACTTC. Its protein product is CASSFGGGSREQYF. V gene TRBV28 combines with J gene TRBJ2-7, with D possibly TRBD1 on 7 matching bases. The CDR3 consists of 14 residues. Trimming cost V 3 bases and J 7 bases, with 16 bases left between them. Looked up from germline, CDR1 is MDHEN and CDR2 is SYDVKM.

This clone was detected once. The chain uses TRBV5-6 and TRBJ2-1, with 11 bases aligning to TRBD2. CDR3 length: 16 amino acids. Trimming cost V 3 bases and J 5 bases; bases outside gene matches: 7. Germline assignment: CDR1 SGHDT and CDR2 YYEEEE. The CDR3 sequence is CASSWRGTSGNNEQFF. In DNA form, the CDR3 reads TGTGCCAGCAGCTGGCGCGGGACTAGCGGAAACAATGAGCAGTTCTTC. Full variable domain (rest looked up from reference TRBV5-6 and TRBJ2-1): DAGVTQSPTHLIKTRGQQVTLRCSPKSGHDTVSWYQQALGQGPQFIFQYYEEEERQRGNFPDRFSGHQFPNYSSELNVNALLLGDSALYLCASSWRGTSGNNEQFFGPGTRLTVL.

CDR3 region: CASSSLHEQYF. CDR3 in DNA: TGTGCCAGCAGCTCCCTCCACGAGCAGTACTTC. The V call is TRBV7-2, the J call TRBJ2-7; no definite D call. The V end lost 4 bases, the J end lost 5 bases, and 6 bases lay between the germline ends. This CDR3 has 11 amino acids. CDR1 and CDR2 from the germline V gene are SGHTA and FQGNSA.

V gene TRBV14 combines with J gene TRBJ2-4; D may be TRBD1 (6 bases). V lost 4 bases and J lost 8, with 24 bases in between. The CDR3 contains 17 residues. CDR1 and CDR2 (germline): SGHDN, FVKESK. CDR3 amino acids: CASSPRRGTGPLYIQYF. The CDR3 DNA reads TGTGCCAGCAGCCCCCGCCGAGGAACAGGGCCATTATACATTCAGTACTTC.

Concerning this clone itself: Other DNA sequences within the sample encode an identical CDR3. This chain uses TRBV20-1 with TRBJ2-3, with D unresolved. V was shortened by 3 bases and J by 1 base, with 2 bases between the two germline ends. This CDR3 has 11 residues. Germline CDR1 DFQATT, CDR2 SNEGSKA (reference sequence). In DNA form, the CDR3 reads TGCAGTGCTAGCGGCACAGATACGCAGTATTTT. As protein: CSASGTDTQYF.

CDR3 DNA: TGTGCCAGTAGTGCGACAGCTCTTGGAAACACCATATATTTT. It translates to CASSATALGNTIYF. The chain employs TRBV19 and TRBJ1-3; possible D gene TRBD1, 5 bases. This CDR3 has 14 residues. Germline assignment: CDR1 LNHDA and CDR2 SQIVND (reference sequence). Trimming removed 5 bases from V and 3 bases from J, with 11 bases in between. The full variable domain, completed using reference TRBV19 and TRBJ1-3, is DGGITQSPKYLFRKEGQNVTLSCEQNLNHDAMYWYRQDPGQGLRLIYYSQIVNDFQKGDIAEGYSVSREKKESFPLTVTSAQKNPTAFYLCASSATALGNTIYFGEGSWLTVV.

The gene calls are TRBV12-5 and TRBJ2-5; 10 bases match TRBD2. Germline values: CDR1 LGHNT, CDR2 FRNRAP. This CDR3 spans 19 amino acids. V lost 3 bases and J lost 3; bases outside the gene matches: 16. CDR3 in DNA: TGTGCTAGTGGTTTATTGCGGGACGGACGTACTAGCGGGGAAGAGACCCAGTACTTC. This sequence encodes CASGLLRDGRTSGEETQYF. Based on the CDR3 plus reference TRBV12-5 and TRBJ2-5, the full variable domain is DARVTQTPRHKVTEMGQEVTMRCQPILGHNTVFWYRQTMMQGLELLAYFRNRAPLDDSGMPKDRFSAEMPDATLATLKIQPSEPRDSAVYFCASGLLRDGRTSGEETQYFGPGTRLLVL.

This sequence joins TRBV5-4 and TRBJ2-7, with 11 bases lining up with TRBD2. V was pared by 2 bases and J by 0 bases, with 4 bases of the junction left unmatched. The CDR3 spans 16 residues. Germline V gene sequence: CDR1 SGHNT, CDR2 YYREEE (reference sequence). CDR3 sequence (DNA): TGTGCCAGCAGCTTAGAACTAGCGGGAGTCTCCTACGAGCAGTACTTC. This sequence encodes CASSLELAGVSYEQYF.

The J gene is TRBJ2-7, the V gene TRBV5-1; D is unresolved. Trimming pared 5 bases from V and 0 bases from J, leaving 12 bases between. Per the germline V gene, CDR1 is SGHRS and CDR2 is YFSETQ. The CDR3 runs 14 residues. The CDR3 DNA follows: TGCGCCAGCAGTCACCGCCCAGGCTCCTACGAGCAGTACTTC. Amino acid sequence: CASSHRPGSYEQYF.

This chain links TRBV12-3 or TRBV12-4 with TRBJ2-7; D not certain. V gave up 6 bases and J gave up 2 bases, with 8 bases separating them. The CDR3 runs 12 residues. CDR3 residues: CASSQITYEQYF. DNA of the CDR3: TGTGCCAGCAGCCAGATTACCTACGAGCAGTACTTC.

V usage is TRBV6-1 and J usage is TRBJ2-7; 7 nucleotides agree with TRBD1. The CDR3 runs to 11 residues. Looked up from germline, CDR1 is MNHNS and CDR2 is SASEGT. After removal of 3 bases from V and 12 bases from J, the junction contained 5 bases not matched to a gene. The CDR3 DNA follows: TGTGCCAGCAGTGATAAGTGGACAGGGTACTTC. This sequence encodes CASSDKWTGYF.

This clone appeared a single time. This sequence joins TRBV5-5 and TRBJ2-7; 7 nucleotides align to TRBD1. Germline CDR1 reads SGHKS; CDR2 reads YYEKEE (reference sequence). Trimming took 3 bases from V and 2 from J; bases not matched to a gene: 5. The CDR3 covers 14 residues. The CDR3 protein is CASSSRDSTYEQYF. CDR3 in DNA: TGTGCCAGCAGCTCCCGGGACAGTACCTACGAGCAGTACTTC. Supplemented by reference TRBV5-5 and TRBJ2-7, the full variable domain reads DAGVTQSPTHLIKTRGQQVTLRCSPISGHKSVSWYQQVLGQGPQFIFQYYEKEERGRGNFPDRFSARQFPNYSSELNVNALLLGDSALYLCASSSRDSTYEQYFGPGTRLTVT.

The J gene is TRBJ2-2, the V gene TRBV7-6; D gene uncertain. CDR3 length equals 16 residues. Germline V gene data show CDR1 as SGHVS and CDR2 as FNYEAQ. V was trimmed by 0 bases and J by 0 bases, leaving 8 bases between them. This CDR3 reads CASSLATDANTGELFF. The CDR3 nucleotides read TGTGCCAGCAGCTTAGCTACAGACGCGAACACCGGGGAGCTGTTTTTT. The complete variable domain, with remaining parts taken from reference TRBV7-6 and TRBJ2-2, reads GAGVSQSPRYKVTKRGQDVALRCDPISGHVSLYWYRQALGQGPEFLTYFNYEAQQDKSGLPNDRFSAERPEGSISTLTIQRTEQRDSAMYRCASSLATDANTGELFFGEGSRLTVL.

V and J are TRBV7-6 and TRBJ2-3; 7 nucleotides agree with TRBD1. J was trimmed by 4 bases and V by 1 base; bases with no gene match: 8. Germline V gives CDR1 SGHVS, CDR2 FNYEAQ. The CDR3 consists of 16 residues. The CDR3 DNA is TGTGCCAGCAGCTTAGAAGTGACAGGGTCGGCAGATACGCAGTATTTT. As protein: CASSLEVTGSADTQYF.

The CDR3 nucleotides read TGTGCCAGCAGCTCGGGACAGGGGGAGACCCAGTACTTC. Protein product: CASSSGQGETQYF. This chain joins TRBV7-2 and TRBJ2-5, with TRBD1 matching over 10 bases. V dropped 4 bases and J dropped 5; count of bases not matched to a gene: 1. Germline CDR1 reads SGHTA; CDR2 reads FQGNSA. CDR3 length: 13 amino acids.